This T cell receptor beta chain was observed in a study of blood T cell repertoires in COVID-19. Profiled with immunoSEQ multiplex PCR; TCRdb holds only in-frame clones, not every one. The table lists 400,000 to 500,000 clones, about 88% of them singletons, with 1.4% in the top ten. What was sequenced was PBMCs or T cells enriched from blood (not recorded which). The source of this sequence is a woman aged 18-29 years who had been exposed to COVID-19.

DNA for the CDR3: TGTGCCAGCAGCTCCAGGGGTCCTCTCAATCAGCCCCAGCATTTT. Translating gives CASSSRGPLNQPQHF. This chain uses TRBV5-6 with TRBJ1-5; a possible D gene is TRBD1 (6 bases). Trimming stripped 3 bases from V and 3 bases from J, with 13 bases between. The germline V gene encodes CDR1 SGHDT and CDR2 YYEEEE. The CDR3 has 15 amino acids.